This T cell receptor beta chain was captured by sequencing in a study of blood T cell repertoires in COVID-19. Study in general: PBMCs, B-cell-depleted T cells, or T cells provided the cDNA or gDNA that made up the material.

Original handling: Amplified reference gene primers provided the basis for estimating nucleated cell counts. Profiling relied on immunoSEQ multiplex PCR, and the TCRdb table lists in-frame clones only, not all of them. V and J calls and clone size follow that table, whereas D and trimming were derived from the DNA. The sample carries about 260,000 clones, 85% to 90% recorded once. V lost 6 bases to trimming and J lost 9 bases; unmatched junction nucleotides: 8. The CDR3 has 14 residues. CDR1 and CDR2 from the germline V gene are SNHLY and FYNNEI. Ages ranged from about 18 to 100 years, with residence in fewer than 25 US areas. Within 2 weeks before study entry, exposed participants met a COVID-19 case.

The source material was PBMCs or T cells enriched from blood (not recorded which). The V and J genes are TRBV2 and TRBJ1-6; TRBD1 matches 7 bases. This receptor was taken from a man in his fifties or sixties who had been exposed to COVID-19. The CDR3 protein is CASRDRQGSSPLHF. CDR3 sequence (DNA): TGTGCCAGCAGGGATAGACAGGGAAGTTCACCCCTCCACTTT. Filled out from reference TRBV2 and TRBJ1-6, the complete variable domain reads EPEVTQTPSHQVTQMGQEVILRCVPISNHLYFYWYRQILGQKVEFLVSFYNNEISEKSEIFDDQFSVERPDGSNFTLKIRSTKLEDSAMYFCASRDRQGSSPLHFGNGTRLTVT.